This TCR beta chain was obtained from a study of T-cell reconstitution after alpha-beta-depleted transplantation in children. Study findings and constraints: Expanded graft clones numbering several hundred reportedly gave rise to alpha-beta T cells about two months after transplant. Fresh T-cell production supplied most of the T-cell counts and diversity seen one year after transplant.

This clonotype turned up a few times. The antigen remains unidentified. Unique molecular identifiers featured in how the TCRbeta library was prepared. MiXCR, run by TCRdb on the PCR reads, gives a single entry per CDR3 protein. This table holds a few hundred thousand distinct CDR3 sequences, around 27% found once. The germline V gene has CDR1 DFQATT and CDR2 SNEGSKA (reference sequence). This CDR3 comprises 13 residues. Trimming shortened V by 2 bases and J by 1 base, and 8 bases separated the two germline ends. The source material was PBMCs, sampled before TCRalphabeta/CD19-depleted stem cell transplant. The receptor's source is a boy younger than two with Wiskott-Aldrich syndrome, due to receive a stem cell transplant. The V gene is TRBV20-1, the J gene TRBJ2-5, with D possibly matching TRBD2 (6 bases). The DNA for the CDR3 is TGCAGTGCTAGACCCGGGGGCCAAGAGACCCAGTACTTC. Translating it yields CSARPGGQETQYF.